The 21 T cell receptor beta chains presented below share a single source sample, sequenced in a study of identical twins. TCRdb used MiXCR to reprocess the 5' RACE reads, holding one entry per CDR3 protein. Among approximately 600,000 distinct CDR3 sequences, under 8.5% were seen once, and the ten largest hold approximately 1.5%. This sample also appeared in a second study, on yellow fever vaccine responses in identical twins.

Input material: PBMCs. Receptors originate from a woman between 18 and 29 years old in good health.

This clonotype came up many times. CDR3 bases: TGTGCCAGCAGCGGTCAGGGATACGAAAAACTGTTTTTT. It specifies CASSGQGYEKLFF. The V call is TRBV7-9, the J call TRBJ1-4, with a tentative D call TRBD1 (5 bases). The length of the CDR3 is 13 residues. Germline V lookup: CDR1 SEHNR, CDR2 FQNEAQ (reference sequence). Trimming pared 5 bases from V and 8 bases from J, leaving 12 bases between.

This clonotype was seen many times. CDR3 region: CASSETGTPYGYTF. CDR3 DNA sequence: TGTGCCAGCAGCGAGACGGGGACTCCATATGGCTACACCTTC. The chain couples TRBV9 to TRBJ1-2, with a possible D match to TRBD1 (5 bases). Between the trimmed V and J ends, which lost 3 bases and 5 bases, there was a span of 14 bases. The CDR3 runs to 14 residues. CDR1 and CDR2 (germline): SGDLS, YYNGEE.

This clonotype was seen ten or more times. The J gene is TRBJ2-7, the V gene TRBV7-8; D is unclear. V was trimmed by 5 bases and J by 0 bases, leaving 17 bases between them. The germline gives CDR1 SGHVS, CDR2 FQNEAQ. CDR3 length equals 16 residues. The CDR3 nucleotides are TGTGCCAGCAGCCCCTCGATAGGCTTTAGCTCCTACGAGCAGTACTTC. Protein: CASSPSIGFSSYEQYF.

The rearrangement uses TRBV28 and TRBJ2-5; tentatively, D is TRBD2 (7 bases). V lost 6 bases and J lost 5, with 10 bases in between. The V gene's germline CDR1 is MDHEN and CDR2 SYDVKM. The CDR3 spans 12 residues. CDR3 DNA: TGTGCCAGCAGGGGGGGGCTGGAGACCCAGTACTTC. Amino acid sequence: CASRGGLETQYF.

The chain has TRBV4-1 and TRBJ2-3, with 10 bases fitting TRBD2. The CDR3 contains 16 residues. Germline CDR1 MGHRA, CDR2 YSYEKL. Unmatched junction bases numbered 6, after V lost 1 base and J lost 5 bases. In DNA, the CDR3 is TGCGCCAGCAGCCAAGTCAGCGGGGGGGCAAGAGATACGCAGTATTTT. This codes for CASSQVSGGARDTQYF.

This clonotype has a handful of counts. This CDR3 reads CASSFPLAGANTGELFF. The CDR3 DNA reads TGTGCCAGCAGCTTCCCCCTAGCGGGCGCGAACACCGGGGAGCTGTTTTTT. The rearrangement uses TRBV11-2 and TRBJ2-2; 8 nucleotides align to TRBD2. The CDR3 spans 17 residues. The junction had 6 bases not matched to a gene; V was cut back by 3 bases and J by 0 bases. Germline CDR1 reads SGHAT; CDR2 reads FQNNGV.

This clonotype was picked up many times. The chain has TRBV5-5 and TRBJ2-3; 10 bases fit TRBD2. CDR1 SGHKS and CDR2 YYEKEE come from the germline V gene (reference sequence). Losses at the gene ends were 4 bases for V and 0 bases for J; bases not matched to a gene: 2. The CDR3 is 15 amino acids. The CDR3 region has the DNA TGTGCCAGCAGCGAGGGACTAGCGAGCACAGATACGCAGTATTTT. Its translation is CASSEGLASTDTQYF.

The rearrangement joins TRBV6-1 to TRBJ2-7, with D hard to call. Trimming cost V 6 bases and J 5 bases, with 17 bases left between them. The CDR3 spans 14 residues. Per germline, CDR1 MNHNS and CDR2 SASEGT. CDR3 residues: CASSFSSSGHEQYF. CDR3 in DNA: TGTGCCAGCAGCTTTTCCTCCTCTGGCCACGAGCAGTACTTC.

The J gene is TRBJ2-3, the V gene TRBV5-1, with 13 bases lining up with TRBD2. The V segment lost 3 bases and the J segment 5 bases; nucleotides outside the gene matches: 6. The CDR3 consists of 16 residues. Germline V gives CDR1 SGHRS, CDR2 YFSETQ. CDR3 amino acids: CASSSDTSGRVDTQYF. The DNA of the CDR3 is TGCGCCAGCAGCTCCGATACTAGCGGGAGGGTAGATACGCAGTATTTT. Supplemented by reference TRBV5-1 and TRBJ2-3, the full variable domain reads KAGVTQTPRYLIKTRGQQVTLSCSPISGHRSVSWYQQTPGQGLQFLFEYFSETQRNKGNFPGRFSGRQFSNSRSEMNVSTLELGDSALYLCASSSDTSGRVDTQYFGPGTRLTVL.

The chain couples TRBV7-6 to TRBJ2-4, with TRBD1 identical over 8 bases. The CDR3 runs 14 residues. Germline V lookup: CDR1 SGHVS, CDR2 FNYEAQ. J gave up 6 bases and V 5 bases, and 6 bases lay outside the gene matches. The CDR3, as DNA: TGTGCCAGCAGCCCAGGACAGGGCACAAACATTCAGTACTTC. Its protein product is CASSPGQGTNIQYF.

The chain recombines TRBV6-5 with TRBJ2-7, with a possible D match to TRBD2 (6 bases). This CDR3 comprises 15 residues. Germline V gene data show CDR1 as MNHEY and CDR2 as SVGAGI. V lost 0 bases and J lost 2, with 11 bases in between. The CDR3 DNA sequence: TGTGCCAGCAGTTACTCTGGGACTCATACCTACGAGCAGTACTTC. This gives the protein CASSYSGTHTYEQYF.

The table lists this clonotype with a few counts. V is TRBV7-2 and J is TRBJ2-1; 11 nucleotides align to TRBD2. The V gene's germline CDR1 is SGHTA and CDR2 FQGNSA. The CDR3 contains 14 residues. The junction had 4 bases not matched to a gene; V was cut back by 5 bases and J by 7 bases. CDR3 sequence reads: CASSEIAGGNEQFF. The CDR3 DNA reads TGTGCCAGCAGCGAGATAGCGGGAGGGAATGAGCAGTTCTTC.

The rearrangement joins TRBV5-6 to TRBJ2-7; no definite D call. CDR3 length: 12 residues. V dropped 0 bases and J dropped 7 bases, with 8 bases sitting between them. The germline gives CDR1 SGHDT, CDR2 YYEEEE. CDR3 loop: CASSLAMGEQYF. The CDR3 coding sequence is TGTGCCAGCAGCTTGGCCATGGGGGAGCAGTACTTC.

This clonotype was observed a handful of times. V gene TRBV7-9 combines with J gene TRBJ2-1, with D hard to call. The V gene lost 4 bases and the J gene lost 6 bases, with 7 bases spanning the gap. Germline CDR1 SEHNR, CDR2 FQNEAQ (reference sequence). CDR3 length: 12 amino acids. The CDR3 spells CASSSSPNEQFF. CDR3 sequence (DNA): TGTGCCAGCAGCTCGAGTCCCAATGAGCAGTTCTTC.

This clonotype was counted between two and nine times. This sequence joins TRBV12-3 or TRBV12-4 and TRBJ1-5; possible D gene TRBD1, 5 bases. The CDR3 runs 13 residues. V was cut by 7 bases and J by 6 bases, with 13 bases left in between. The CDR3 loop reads CASIRGGGQPQHF. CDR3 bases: TGTGCCAGCATACGTGGGGGGGGTCAGCCCCAGCATTTT.

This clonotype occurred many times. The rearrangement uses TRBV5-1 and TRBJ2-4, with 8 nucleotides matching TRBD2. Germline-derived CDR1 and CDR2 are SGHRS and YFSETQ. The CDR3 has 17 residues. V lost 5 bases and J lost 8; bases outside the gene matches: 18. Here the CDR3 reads CASRPTYGGADVDIQYF. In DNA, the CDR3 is TGCGCCAGCAGGCCGACGTACGGGGGGGCCGATGTAGACATTCAGTACTTC.

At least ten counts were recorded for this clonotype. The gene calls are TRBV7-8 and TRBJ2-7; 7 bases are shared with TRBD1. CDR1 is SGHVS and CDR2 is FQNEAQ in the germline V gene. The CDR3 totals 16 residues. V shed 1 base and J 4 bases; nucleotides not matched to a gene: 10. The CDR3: CASSLGLGTDRYEQYV. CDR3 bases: TGTGCCAGCAGCTTAGGTCTAGGGACAGATCGTTACGAGCAGTACGTC.

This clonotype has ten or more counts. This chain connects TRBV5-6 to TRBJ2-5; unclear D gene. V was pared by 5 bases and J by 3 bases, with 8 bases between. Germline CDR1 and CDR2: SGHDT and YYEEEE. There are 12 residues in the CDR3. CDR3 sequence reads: CASRLNEETQYF. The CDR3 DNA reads TGTGCCAGCAGGCTGAACGAAGAGACCCAGTACTTC.

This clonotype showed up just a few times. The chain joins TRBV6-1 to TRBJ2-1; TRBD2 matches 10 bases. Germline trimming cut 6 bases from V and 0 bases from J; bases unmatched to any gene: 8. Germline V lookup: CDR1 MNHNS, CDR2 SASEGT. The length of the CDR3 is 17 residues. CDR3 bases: TGTGCCAGCAGCTCTTATAGCGGGAGGACCTCCTACAATGAGCAGTTCTTC. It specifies CASSSYSGRTSYNEQFF.

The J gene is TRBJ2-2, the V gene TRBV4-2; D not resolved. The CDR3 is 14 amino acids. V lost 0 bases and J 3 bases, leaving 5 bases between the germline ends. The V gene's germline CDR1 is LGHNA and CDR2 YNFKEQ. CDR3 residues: CASSQELHTGELFF. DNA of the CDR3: TGTGCCAGCAGCCAAGAGTTGCACACCGGGGAGCTGTTTTTT.

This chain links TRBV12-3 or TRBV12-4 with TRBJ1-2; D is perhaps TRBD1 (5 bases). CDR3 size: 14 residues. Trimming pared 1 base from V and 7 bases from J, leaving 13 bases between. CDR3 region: CASSLGGRVFGYTF. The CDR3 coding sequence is TGTGCCAGCAGTTTAGGTGGCAGGGTGTTTGGCTACACCTTC.